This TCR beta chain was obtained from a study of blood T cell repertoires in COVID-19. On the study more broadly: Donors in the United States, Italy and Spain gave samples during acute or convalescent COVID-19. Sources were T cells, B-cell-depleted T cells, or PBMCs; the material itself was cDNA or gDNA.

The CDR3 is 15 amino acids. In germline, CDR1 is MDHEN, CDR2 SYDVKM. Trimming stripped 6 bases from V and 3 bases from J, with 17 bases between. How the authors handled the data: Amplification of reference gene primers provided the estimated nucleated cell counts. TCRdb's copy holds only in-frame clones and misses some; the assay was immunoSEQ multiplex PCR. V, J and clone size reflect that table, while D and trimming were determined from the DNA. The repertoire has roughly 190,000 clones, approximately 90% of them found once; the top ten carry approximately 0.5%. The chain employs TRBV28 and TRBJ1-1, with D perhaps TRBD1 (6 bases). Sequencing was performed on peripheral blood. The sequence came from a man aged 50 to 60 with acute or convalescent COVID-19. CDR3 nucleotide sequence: TGTGCCAGCAGAGGTGGCGGGGGCGCGTACACTGAAGCTTTCTTT. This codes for CASRGGGGAYTEAFF.